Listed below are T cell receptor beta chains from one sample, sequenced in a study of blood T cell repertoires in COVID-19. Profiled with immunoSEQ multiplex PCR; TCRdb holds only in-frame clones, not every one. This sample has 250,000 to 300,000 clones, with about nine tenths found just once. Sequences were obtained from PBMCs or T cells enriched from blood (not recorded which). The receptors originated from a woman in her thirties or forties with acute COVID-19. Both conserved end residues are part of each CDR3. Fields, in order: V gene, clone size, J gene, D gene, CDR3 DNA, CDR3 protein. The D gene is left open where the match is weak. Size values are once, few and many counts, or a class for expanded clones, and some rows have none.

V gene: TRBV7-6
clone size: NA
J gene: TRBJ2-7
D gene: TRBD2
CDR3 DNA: TGTGCCAGCAGCGTACGACTAGCGGGAAGCTCCTACGAGCAGTACTTC
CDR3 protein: CASSVRLAGSSYEQYF

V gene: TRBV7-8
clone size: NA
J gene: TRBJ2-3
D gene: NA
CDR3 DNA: TGTGCCAGCAGCTTAAGAGCGGCTAGCACAGATACGCAGTATTTT
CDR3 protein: CASSLRAASTDTQYF

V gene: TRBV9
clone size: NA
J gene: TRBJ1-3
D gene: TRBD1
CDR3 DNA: TGTGCCAGCAGCGTAGGAGGGGGCGAAAGAACGATCTCTGGAAACACCATATATTTT
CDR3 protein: CASSVGGGERTISGNTIYF

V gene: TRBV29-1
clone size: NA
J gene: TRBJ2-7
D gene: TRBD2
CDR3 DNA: TGCAGCGTTGCTCACCGAAGAACTACTAGCGGGGGCCGGTACGAGCAGTACTTC
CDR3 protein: CSVAHRRTTSGGRYEQYF

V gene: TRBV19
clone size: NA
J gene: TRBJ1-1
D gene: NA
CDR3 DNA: TGTGCCAGTAGTCTTACCGGGACACGGAACACTGAAGCTTTCTTT
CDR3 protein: CASSLTGTRNTEAFF

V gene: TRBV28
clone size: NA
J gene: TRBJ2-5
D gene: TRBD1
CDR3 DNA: TGTGCCAGCAGGCTTCTAAGGGGGCCCCGGTACTTC
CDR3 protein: CASRLLRGPRYF

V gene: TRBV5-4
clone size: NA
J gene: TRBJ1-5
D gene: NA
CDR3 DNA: TGTGCCAGCAGCTTGCGCGGTGACAATCAGCCCCAGCATTTT
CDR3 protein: CASSLRGDNQPQHF

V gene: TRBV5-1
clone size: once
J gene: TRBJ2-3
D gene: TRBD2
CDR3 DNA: TGCGCCAGCGGACTAGCGGGACTCTCTCGATCGTTGGGCACAGATACGCAGTATTTT
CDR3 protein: CASGLAGLSRSLGTDTQYF

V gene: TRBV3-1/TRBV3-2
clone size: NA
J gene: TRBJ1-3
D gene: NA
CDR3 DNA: TGTGCCAGCAGCCCAACCGGGACGGGAGGACTAAGCTCTGGAAACACCATATATTTT
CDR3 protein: CASSPTGTGGLSSGNTIYF

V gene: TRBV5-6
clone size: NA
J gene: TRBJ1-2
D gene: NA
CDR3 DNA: TGTGCCACCAATTACCAGAATAATGGCTACACCTTC
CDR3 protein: CATNYQNNGYTF

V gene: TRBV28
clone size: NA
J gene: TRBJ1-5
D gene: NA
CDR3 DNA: TGTGCCAACCTACGGGGTGTTCCCACTCAGCCCCAGCATTTT
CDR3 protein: CANLRGVPTQPQHF

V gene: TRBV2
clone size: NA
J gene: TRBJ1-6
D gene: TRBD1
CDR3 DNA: TGTGCCAGTCGGGGACAGGTGAATTCACCCCTCCACTTT
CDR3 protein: CASRGQVNSPLHF

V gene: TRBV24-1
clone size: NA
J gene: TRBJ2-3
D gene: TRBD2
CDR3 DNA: TGTGCCACCAGCCAGAGAGCGGGAGGGTGGGATACGCAGTATTTT
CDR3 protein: CATSQRAGGWDTQYF

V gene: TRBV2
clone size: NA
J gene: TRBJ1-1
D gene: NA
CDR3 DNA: TGTGCCAGCAGGGGAGCTACTAGTAGCACTGAAGCTTTCTTT
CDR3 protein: CASRGATSSTEAFF

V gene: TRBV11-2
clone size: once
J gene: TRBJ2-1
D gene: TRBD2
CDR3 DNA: TGTGCCAGCAGCTTAGTGGGGGGGGGATACAATGAGCAGTTCTTC
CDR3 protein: CASSLVGGGYNEQFF

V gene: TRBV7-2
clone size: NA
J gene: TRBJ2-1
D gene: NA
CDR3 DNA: TGTGCCAGCAGCTTTAGCGGATCGGCCAATGAGCAGTTCTTC
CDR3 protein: CASSFSGSANEQFF

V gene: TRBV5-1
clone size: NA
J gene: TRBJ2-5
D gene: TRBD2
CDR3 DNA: TGCGCCAGCAGCCTGGCGGGGGGAGGAGAGACCCAGTACTTC
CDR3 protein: CASSLAGGGETQYF

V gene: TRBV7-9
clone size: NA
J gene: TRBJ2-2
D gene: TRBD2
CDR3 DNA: TGTGCCAGCAGCCGAATTAGCGGGAGCGCCGGGGAGCTGTTTTTT
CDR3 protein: CASSRISGSAGELFF

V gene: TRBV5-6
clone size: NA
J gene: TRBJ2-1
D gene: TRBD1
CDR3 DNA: TGTGCCAGCAGCATGGGACAGGAGCAGTTCTTC
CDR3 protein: CASSMGQEQFF

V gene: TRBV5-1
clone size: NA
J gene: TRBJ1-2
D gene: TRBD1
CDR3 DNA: TGCGCCAGCAGCCTTATGGACAGGGCGGGAGGCTACACCTTC
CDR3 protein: CASSLMDRAGGYTF

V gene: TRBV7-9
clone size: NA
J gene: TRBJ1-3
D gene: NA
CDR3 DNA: TGTGCCAGCAGCTTTAGGGGTCGTGGAAACACCATATATTTT
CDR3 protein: CASSFRGRGNTIYF

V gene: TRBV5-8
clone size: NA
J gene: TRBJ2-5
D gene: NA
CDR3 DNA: TGTGCCAGCAGCTTGGCCTGGGCAGCCCAAGAGACCCAGTACTTC
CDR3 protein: CASSLAWAAQETQYF

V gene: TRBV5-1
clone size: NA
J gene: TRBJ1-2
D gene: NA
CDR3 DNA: TGCGCCAGCAGCTTGGCCTTGGGACAAGGTTATGGCTACACCTTC
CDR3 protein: CASSLALGQGYGYTF

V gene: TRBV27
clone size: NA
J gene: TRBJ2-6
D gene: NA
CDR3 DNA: TGTGCCAGCAGTTTAGGGAGCTCTGGGGCCAACGTCCTGACTTTC
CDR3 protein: CASSLGSSGANVLTF

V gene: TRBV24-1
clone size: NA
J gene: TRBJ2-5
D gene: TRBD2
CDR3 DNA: TGTGCCACCAGTGAGGCAGGTGTGGCGGGAGGGCTACAAGAGACCCAGTACTTC
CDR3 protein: CATSEAGVAGGLQETQYF

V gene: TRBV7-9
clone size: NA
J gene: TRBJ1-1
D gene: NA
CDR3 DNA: TGTGCCAGCAGCTGGGTGCGGCCCACGGGCACTGAAGCTTTCTTT
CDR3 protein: CASSWVRPTGTEAFF

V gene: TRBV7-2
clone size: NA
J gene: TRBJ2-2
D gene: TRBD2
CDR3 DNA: TGTGCCAGCAGGGCGGGACTAGCTCCATTGGGGGAGCTGTTTTTT
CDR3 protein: CASRAGLAPLGELFF

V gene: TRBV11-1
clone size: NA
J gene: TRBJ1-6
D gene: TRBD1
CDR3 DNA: TGTGCCAGCAGCTGGGGGACAGGCTATAATTCACCCCTCCACTTT
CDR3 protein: CASSWGTGYNSPLHF

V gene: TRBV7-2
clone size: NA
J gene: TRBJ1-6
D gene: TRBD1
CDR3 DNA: TGTGCCAGCAGCTTAGCTCCGACAGGGGGCCGTTCACCCCTCCACTTT
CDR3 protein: CASSLAPTGGRSPLHF

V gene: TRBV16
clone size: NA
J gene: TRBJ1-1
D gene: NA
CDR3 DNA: TGTGCCAGCAGCCAAAGCGAAGCTTTCTTT
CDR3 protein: CASSQSEAFF

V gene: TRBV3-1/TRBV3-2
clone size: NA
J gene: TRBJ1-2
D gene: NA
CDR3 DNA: TGTGCCAGCAGCCAAAAAGGGGGATACACCTTC
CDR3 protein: CASSQKGGYTF

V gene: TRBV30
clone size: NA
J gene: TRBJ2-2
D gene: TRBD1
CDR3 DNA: TGTGCCTGGAGTAGGGGGCGAGGCGGGGAGCTGTTTTTT
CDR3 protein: CAWSRGRGGELFF

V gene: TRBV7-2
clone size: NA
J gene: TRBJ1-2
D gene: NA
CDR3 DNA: TGTGCCAGCAGCTTAGACAGGACCTATGGCTACACCTTC
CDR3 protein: CASSLDRTYGYTF

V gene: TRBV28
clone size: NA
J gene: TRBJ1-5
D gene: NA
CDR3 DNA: TGTGCCAGCAGTTTCCACAGGGGCAATCAGCCCCAGCATTTT
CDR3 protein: CASSFHRGNQPQHF

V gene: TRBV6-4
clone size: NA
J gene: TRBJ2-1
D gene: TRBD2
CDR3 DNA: TGTGCCAGCAGTCCCTCTCCGAGCGGGGGGAACAATGAGCAGTTCTTC
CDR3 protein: CASSPSPSGGNNEQFF

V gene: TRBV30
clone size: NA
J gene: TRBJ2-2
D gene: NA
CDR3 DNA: TGTGCCTGGAGTGTACTCCCGACCGGGGAGCTGTTTTTT
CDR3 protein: CAWSVLPTGELFF

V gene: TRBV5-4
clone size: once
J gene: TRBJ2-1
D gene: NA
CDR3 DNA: TGTGCCAGCAGCCGCGAGACTGTATTTGAGCAGTTCTTC
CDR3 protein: CASSRETVFEQFF

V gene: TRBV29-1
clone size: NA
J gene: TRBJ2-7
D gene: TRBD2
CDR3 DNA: TGCAGCGTTGAAGGACTAGCGGGGGGCAACCCTGGCGAGCAGTACTTC
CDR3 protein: CSVEGLAGGNPGEQYF

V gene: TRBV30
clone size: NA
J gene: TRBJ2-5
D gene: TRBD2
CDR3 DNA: TGTGCCTGGAGTCGTCTAGCGGGGCGAGAGACCCAGTACTTC
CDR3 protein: CAWSRLAGRETQYF

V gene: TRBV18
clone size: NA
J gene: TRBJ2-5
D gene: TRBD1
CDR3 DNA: TGTGCCAGCTCACCAGGGACAGCCGGAGAGACCCAGTACTTC
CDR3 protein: CASSPGTAGETQYF

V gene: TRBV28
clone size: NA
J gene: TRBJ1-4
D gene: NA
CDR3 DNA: TGTGCCAGCAGTTCCCACAGGACCCCCAAGAGGGAAAAACTGTTTTTT
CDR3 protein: CASSSHRTPKREKLFF

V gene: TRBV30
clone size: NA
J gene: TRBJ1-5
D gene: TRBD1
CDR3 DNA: TGTGCCTGGATGGACAGGGACCGGAATCAGCCCCAGCATTTT
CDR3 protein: CAWMDRDRNQPQHF

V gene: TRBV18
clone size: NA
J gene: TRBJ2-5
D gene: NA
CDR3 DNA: TGTGCCAGCTCAAATAGGACTACATGGGGGGAGACCCAGTACTTC
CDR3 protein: CASSNRTTWGETQYF

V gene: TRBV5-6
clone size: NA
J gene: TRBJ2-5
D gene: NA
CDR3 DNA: TGTGCCAGCAGCCTTCGGGACACCAGACAAGAGACCCAGTACTTC
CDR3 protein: CASSLRDTRQETQYF

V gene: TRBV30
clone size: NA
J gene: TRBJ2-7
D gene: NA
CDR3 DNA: TGTGCCTGGGGGGACTCCGTCTACGAGCAGTACTTC
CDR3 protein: CAWGDSVYEQYF

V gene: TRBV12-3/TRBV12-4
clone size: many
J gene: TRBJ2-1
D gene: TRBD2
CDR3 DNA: TGTGCCAGCGCTAGCGGGAGGGACAATGAGCAGTTCTTC
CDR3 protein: CASASGRDNEQFF

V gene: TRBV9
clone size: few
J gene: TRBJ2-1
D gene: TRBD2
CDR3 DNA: TGTGCCAGCAGCGTAGTTAGCGGGAGTACCACTGAGCAGTTCTTC
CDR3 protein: CASSVVSGSTTEQFF

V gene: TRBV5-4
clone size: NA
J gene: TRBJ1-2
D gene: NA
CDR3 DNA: TGTGCCAGCAGCTCCGGGGGGGACGGCTGGTATGGCTACACCTTC
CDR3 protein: CASSSGGDGWYGYTF

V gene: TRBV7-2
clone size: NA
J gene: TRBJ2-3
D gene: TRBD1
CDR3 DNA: TGTGCCAGCAGCCGGACAGGTTTTGATACGCAGTATTTT
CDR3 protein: CASSRTGFDTQYF

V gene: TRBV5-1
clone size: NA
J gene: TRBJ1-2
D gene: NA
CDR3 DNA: TGCGCCAGCAGCGTGGACGGTTCTAACTATGGCTACACCTTC
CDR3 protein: CASSVDGSNYGYTF

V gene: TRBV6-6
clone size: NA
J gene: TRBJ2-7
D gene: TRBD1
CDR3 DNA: TGTGCCAGCAGTTTTGACAGGGTGAGCTCCTACGAGCAGTACTTC
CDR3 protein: CASSFDRVSSYEQYF

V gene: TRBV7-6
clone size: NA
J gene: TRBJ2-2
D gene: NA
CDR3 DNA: TGTGCCACGGGACCGGGAGCGAACACCGGGGAGCTGTTTTTT
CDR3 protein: CATGPGANTGELFF

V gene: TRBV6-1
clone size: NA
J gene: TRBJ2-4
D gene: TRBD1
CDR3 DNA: TGTGCCAGCAGTGATCAGTTCTCAGGGGGCAAAAACATTCAGTACTTC
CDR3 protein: CASSDQFSGGKNIQYF

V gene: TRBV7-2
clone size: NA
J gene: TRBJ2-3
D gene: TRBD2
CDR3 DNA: TGTGCCAGCAGCTTAGCCAGTGGGGGGGGGTCCACAGATACGCAGTATTTT
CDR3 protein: CASSLASGGGSTDTQYF

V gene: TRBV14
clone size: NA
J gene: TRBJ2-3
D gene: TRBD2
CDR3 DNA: TGTGCCAGCAGCCAAGAAGTAGCGGGACCAGATACGCAGTATTTT
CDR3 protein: CASSQEVAGPDTQYF

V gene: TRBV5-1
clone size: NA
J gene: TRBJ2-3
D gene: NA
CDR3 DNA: TGCGCCAGCAGCTTGGAACCGGTTTACACAGATACGCAGTATTTT
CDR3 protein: CASSLEPVYTDTQYF

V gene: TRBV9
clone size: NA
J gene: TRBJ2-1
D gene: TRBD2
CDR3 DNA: TGTGCCAGCAGCGTAGGCCCCGGGACTAGCGGGAGCGATGAGCAGTTCTTC
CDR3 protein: CASSVGPGTSGSDEQFF

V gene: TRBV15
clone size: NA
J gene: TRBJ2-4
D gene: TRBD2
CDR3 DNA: TGTGCCACCAGCAGTGGGGGGGTGAAAAACATTCAGTACTTC
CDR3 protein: CATSSGGVKNIQYF

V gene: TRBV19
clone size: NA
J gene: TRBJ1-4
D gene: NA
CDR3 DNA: TGTGCCAGTAGTAGGGACGCAAGGGGGAATGAAAAACTGTTTTTT
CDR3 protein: CASSRDARGNEKLFF

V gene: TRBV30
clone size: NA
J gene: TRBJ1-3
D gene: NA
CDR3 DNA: TGTGCCTGGAACCTACAGAGCTCTGGAAACACCATATATTTT
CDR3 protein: CAWNLQSSGNTIYF